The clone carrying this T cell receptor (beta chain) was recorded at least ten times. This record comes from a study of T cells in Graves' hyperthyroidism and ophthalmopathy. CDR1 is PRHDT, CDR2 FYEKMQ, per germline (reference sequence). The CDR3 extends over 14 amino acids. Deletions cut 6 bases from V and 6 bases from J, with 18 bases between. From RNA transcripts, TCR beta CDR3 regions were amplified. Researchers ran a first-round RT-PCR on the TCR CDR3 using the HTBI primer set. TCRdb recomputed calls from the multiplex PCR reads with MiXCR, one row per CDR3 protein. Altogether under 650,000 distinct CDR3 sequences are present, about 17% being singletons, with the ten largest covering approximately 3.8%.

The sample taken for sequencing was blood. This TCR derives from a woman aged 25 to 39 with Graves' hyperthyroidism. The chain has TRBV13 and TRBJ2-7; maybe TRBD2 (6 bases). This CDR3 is CASRSWEEGGEQYF. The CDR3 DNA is TGTGCCAGCAGGTCCTGGGAGGAGGGCGGCGAGCAGTACTTC.